This TCR beta chain emerged from a study of cytomegalovirus exposure and HLA in healthy donors. Primers for the PCR totalled 60 Vbeta and 13 Jbeta. Assay used: immunoSEQ multiplex PCR; TCRdb lists only in-frame clones, some missing. Counted here are under 90,000 clones, 77% occurring once; the ten biggest clones make up around 3%. Germline V lookup: CDR1 SGDLS, CDR2 YYNGEE. This CDR3 is built from 15 residues. V gave up 0 bases and J gave up 3 bases, with 11 bases separating them. The sequencing sample was made of PBMCs. The sequence was obtained from a man aged 50-59 years in good health and CMV-seropositive. The chain recombines TRBV9 with TRBJ2-3, with D possibly matching TRBD2 (6 bases). CDR3 coding DNA: TGTGCCAGCAGCGTAGTGGAGGGGAGGACAGATACGCAGTATTTT. Its protein is CASSVVEGRTDTQYF.